The following is a TCR beta chain sequence with its context. What this receptor recognizes is not known. Base qualities are not provided; no much larger clone lies one nucleotide away. The donors were healthy, HIV-negative adults with no recently reported acute infections or vaccinations. All donors were Caucasian adults living in Nashville, Tennessee, USA. Magnetic negative selection was used to enrich CD4+ T cells, after which naive cells were positively selected on CD45RA and the negative fraction became the memory subset. Blood was collected by leukapheresis, and PBMCs were isolated by Ficoll-Histopaque density gradient centrifugation and then cryopreserved in liquid nitrogen vapor phase. Purity and quantity of every magnetically sorted T cell population were checked by analytical flow cytometry. Each sorted fraction had its genomic DNA isolated and then quantified by UV absorbance on a Nanodrop 2000c.

TCR CDR3 regions were amplified from genomic DNA by multiplex PCR using the deep immunoSEQ assay. Genomic DNA extracted from each cell subset was distributed evenly over all wells of several immunoSEQ 96-well plates, and each plate served as one replicate. For sorted subsets, roughly 190 ng of genomic DNA, equivalent to 30,000 or so T cell genomes, went into each replicate PCR. Purified libraries were measured with a Qubit 3.0 fluorometer, size-checked on a Bioanalyzer 2100, and measured again with the KAPA Library Quantification kit. Every immunoSEQ 96-well plate was sequenced on a separate single-read 150-cycle Illumina NextSeq 550 flow cell. The authors' pipeline ran thus. The immunoSEQ output contained only junctional sequences without quality scores, so filtering could not match that applied to full-length reads. Sequences were annotated with PyIR, a Python wrapper for IgBLAST v1.9, and V/J genes and CDR3 were assigned using IMGT germline references. Reads with weak V/J assignments (E-value above 1e-6), missing CDR3, stop codons, out-of-frame junctions, or ambiguous translated residues were removed. V3J clonotypes were defined as sequences sharing an identical inferred V gene, J gene, and CDR3 amino acid sequence. The percentage overlap between two repertoires was calculated by dividing the number of shared unique clonotypes by the size of the smaller repertoire. Richness of each repertoire was evaluated using RTK rarefaction, the Chao1 estimator, and Recon v2.1 estimates of unobserved clonotypes. For all TCRbeta clonotypes obtained by the gDNA method from several donors, generation probabilities were computed with OLGA. TCRdb provides this immuneACCESS table in a form limited to in-frame rearrangements. Some clones are lacking; in checked studies, under half of them reflect an unresolved V gene, and why the rest are absent is not known. V, J and clone size derive from that table, while D and trimming were established from the DNA sequence. This sample is represented by about 1 million clones; roughly 80% of them were singletons. About 1.4% of the sample rests with the top ten.

This entry belongs to a study of shared clonotypes between healthy human individuals (dated by TCRdb to 2020 to 2022). Regarding the study in general: The cohort comprised two women and a few men aged 18 to 49 years. For each donor, CD4 naive and CD4 memory were each run on three plates, CD8 naive on two plates, and CD8 memory on one plate. To estimate repertoire size and how much clonotype sharing occurs between individuals, the study deeply sequenced the blood TCR repertoires of 5 or 6 healthy adults. Different laboratories and diverse techniques were used to prepare libraries and sequence TCR repertoires, to increase sequencing depth and limit assay-specific biases. Between about 0.85 and 9.5 billion PBMCs per donor were obtained by leukapheresis. The study at large found these results: Roughly 5.2% of naive CD4, around 3.5% of naive CD8, roughly 2.4% of memory CD4, and about 0.4% of memory CD8 clonotypes were shared across several donors. Rarefaction of sorted-subset datasets indicated incomplete sequencing despite the large sequencing depth. Based on pairwise subsampling, the degree of clonotype sharing among donors was expected to be affected by sequencing depth. Compared with non-shared clonotypes, the clonotypes found in all four sorted-subset donors had higher generation probabilities. Sampling was restricted to blood, and TCR repertoires in tissues likely differ from the TCR repertoires found in blood. Larger estimated clonotype richness was generally found for naive subsets than for memory subsets. Because the study included a small number of donors, the genetic and exposure-history diversity represented was limited.

The CDR3 starts with the cysteine, ends with the phenylalanine, and has 15 residues. Left in the record is the CDR3 DNA by itself, 45 bases read in frame from the first base. Via the germline V gene, CDR1 is WSHSY and CDR2 SAAADI. V is shortened by 0 bases, J by 6 bases, and the region joining them spans 12 bases. The receptor was isolated from a man aged 18-30 years in good health. Sequencing was done on a sample of memory CD4+ T cells sorted from blood. What the cell subset or site label conveys for this sample: CD45RA-negative fraction. The chain couples TRBV10-2 to TRBJ2-1, with the D gene uncertain. Here is the DNA: TGCGCCAGCAGTGAGTCCGCGAGACTGAGCAATGAGCAGTTCTTC. It specifies CASSESARLSNEQFF.